Listed below are T cell receptor beta chains from one sample, sequenced in a study of shared clonotypes between healthy human individuals. Sequenced by immunoSEQ multiplex PCR; TCRdb stores in-frame clones only, minus some. The sample records some 600,000 clones, around 96% being singletons. Sequenced material: naive CD8+ T cells sorted from blood. All receptors derive from a woman aged 25-40 years in good health. Each CDR3 is given with its conserved first and last residue. A D gene is named only where the DNA matches it firmly. The listing skips clone size in some rows; elsewhere it reads once, few, many or a size class.

V gene	J gene	CDR3 length	clone size	D gene	CDR3 DNA	CDR3 protein
TRBV29-1	TRBJ2-7	12	NA	NA	TGCAGCGTTGTGGCCAGCTCCTACGAGCAGTACTTC	CSVVASSYEQYF
TRBV2	TRBJ2-1	14	NA	NA	TGTGCCAGCAGTGACCCTAGCGAAAACAATGAGCAGTTCTTC	CASSDPSENNEQFF
TRBV28	TRBJ1-4	14	NA	NA	TGTGCCAGCACCAGGAGGAGGGTGAATGAAAAACTGTTTTTT	CASTRRRVNEKLFF
TRBV11-2	TRBJ2-3	17	NA	TRBD2	TGTGCCAGCAGCTTAGATCGGCGCGGGAGGGCCCCAGATACGCAGTATTTT	CASSLDRRGRAPDTQYF
TRBV5-4	TRBJ2-2	16	NA	NA	TGTGCCAGCAGTTCACTCGTTGTGGGTCACCCCGGGGAGCTGTTTTTT	CASSSLVVGHPGELFF
TRBV7-9	TRBJ2-7	13	once	NA	TGTGCCAGCAGCTCGGACAGTTCCTACGAGCAGTACTTC	CASSSDSSYEQYF
TRBV7-8	TRBJ2-7	17	NA	NA	TGTGCCAGCAGCTTAGGAATGCGGGGGGACAGCTCCTACGAGCAGTACTTC	CASSLGMRGDSSYEQYF
TRBV7-8	TRBJ2-7	15	NA	NA	TGTGCCAGCAGCTTAGCAGGGCGGGGCGCCTACGAGCAGTACTTC	CASSLAGRGAYEQYF
TRBV29-1	TRBJ2-5	12	NA	TRBD1	TGCAGCGTTGAGGGGACAGAAGAGACCCAGTACTTC	CSVEGTEETQYF
TRBV7-2	TRBJ1-3	15	NA	NA	TGTGCCAGCAGCTTGACAGGTACTCCTGGAAACACCATATATTTT	CASSLTGTPGNTIYF
TRBV27	TRBJ2-7	15	NA	TRBD2	TGTGCCAGCAGTTTAGGCGGGGGGCGTACCTACGAGCAGTACTTC	CASSLGGGRTYEQYF
TRBV5-1	TRBJ1-5	13	NA	NA	TGCGCCAGCAGCTGGGGCATCAATCAGCCCCAGCATTTT	CASSWGINQPQHF
TRBV6-5	TRBJ2-7	14	NA	TRBD2	TGTGCCAGCAGTTACGGGGGGGGTAGCTACGAGCAGTACTTC	CASSYGGGSYEQYF
TRBV2	TRBJ1-1	13	NA	NA	TGTGCCAGCAGTGACCCGGGGATCACTGAAGCTTTCTTT	CASSDPGITEAFF
TRBV5-1	TRBJ1-2	15	NA	NA	TGCGCCAGCAGCTTGGAGATCCTACAGGGAGATGGCTACACCTTC	CASSLEILQGDGYTF
TRBV29-1	TRBJ1-1	12	NA	NA	TGCAGCGTTGTGGGGGAGAACACTGAAGCTTTCTTT	CSVVGENTEAFF
TRBV29-1	TRBJ2-3	14	NA	NA	TGCAGCGTTCCTTCCGCGGCTAGCACAGATACGCAGTATTTT	CSVPSAASTDTQYF
TRBV7-2	TRBJ2-1	13	NA	NA	TGTGCCAGCAGCAAAAGCACCTACAATGAGCAGTTCTTC	CASSKSTYNEQFF
TRBV28	TRBJ1-5	15	NA	NA	TGTGCCAGCAGTGAACAGGGTAGAGGCAATCAGCCCCAGCATTTT	CASSEQGRGNQPQHF
TRBV7-8	TRBJ2-1	17	NA	TRBD2	TGTGCCAGCAGCTTACATGGACTAGCGGGATATGACAATGAGCAGTTCTTC	CASSLHGLAGYDNEQFF
TRBV5-4	TRBJ2-1	14	NA	TRBD1	TGTGCCAGCAGCTCAGGACAGGGCCACAATGAGCAGTTCTTC	CASSSGQGHNEQFF
TRBV7-2	TRBJ2-1	15	NA	TRBD2	TGTGCCAGCAGCGAACTAGCGGGAGGGACTCATGAGCAGTTCTTC	CASSELAGGTHEQFF
TRBV28	TRBJ1-2	14	NA	TRBD1	TGTGCCAGCAGTCACAGGACAGGAGCCGGTGGCTACACCTTC	CASSHRTGAGGYTF
TRBV13	TRBJ2-7	16	once	TRBD2	TGTGCCAGCAGCTTAAGCGGTAGCGGGCCTTCCTACGAGCAGTACTTC	CASSLSGSGPSYEQYF
TRBV5-1	TRBJ2-3	17	NA	NA	TGCGCCAGCAGCTTCTATATCAAGACAGGTAGCACAGATACGCAGTATTTT	CASSFYIKTGSTDTQYF
TRBV4-1	TRBJ1-2	13	few	NA	TGCGCCAGCAGCCTCCCGGGACTGGCTGGCTACACCTTC	CASSLPGLAGYTF
TRBV4-1	TRBJ2-7	16	NA	NA	TGCGCCAGCAGCCAAGTGGGGGCCGCCGGTCCCTACGAGCAGTACTTC	CASSQVGAAGPYEQYF
TRBV6-1	TRBJ1-2	17	NA	TRBD1	TGTGCCAGCAGTGAAAAATGGACAGGGGTTCTCTTTGATGGCTACACCTTC	CASSEKWTGVLFDGYTF
TRBV7-9	TRBJ2-7	15	NA	NA	TGTGCCAGCAGCCCTCACATTCAACCTCTAAACGAGCAGTACTTC	CASSPHIQPLNEQYF
TRBV28	TRBJ2-3	11	NA	NA	TGTGCCAGCAGTTCCCTAGATACGCAGTATTTT	CASSSLDTQYF
TRBV18	TRBJ2-7	15	NA	NA	TGTGCCAGCTCACGGGGCGGAAGGAGCTCCTACGAGCAGTACTTC	CASSRGGRSSYEQYF
TRBV27	TRBJ2-1	14	NA	NA	TGTGCCAGCAGTTCCGGGACAACGTACAATGAGCAGTTCTTC	CASSSGTTYNEQFF
TRBV27	TRBJ2-2	14	NA	NA	TGTGCCAGCAGTTTTACGGCCCTTACCGGGGAGCTGTTTTTT	CASSFTALTGELFF
TRBV27	TRBJ1-1	13	NA	NA	TGTGCCAGCAGCCCGGACGGGAACACTGAAGCTTTCTTT	CASSPDGNTEAFF
TRBV11-3	TRBJ2-3	16	NA	TRBD2	TGTGCCAGCAGCACAGGTGGACTAGCGGGAGCAGATACGCAGTATTTT	CASSTGGLAGADTQYF
TRBV10-1	TRBJ1-1	17	NA	NA	TGCGCCAGCAGTCCCCGTCCCGGGACAAGTAGGGACACTGAAGCTTTCTTT	CASSPRPGTSRDTEAFF
TRBV5-4	TRBJ2-7	15	NA	NA	TGTGCCAGCAGCCAAGAAAAAGCGGCTTTCTACGAGCAGTACTTC	CASSQEKAAFYEQYF
TRBV2	TRBJ2-7	14	NA	TRBD1	TGTGCCAGCAGCGACAGGGGGAGGCCCTACGAGCAGTACTTC	CASSDRGRPYEQYF
TRBV28	TRBJ1-5	17	NA	TRBD1	TGTGCCAGCAGTTCCGGGACAGGGGGTCCCAGCAATCAGCCCCAGCATTTT	CASSSGTGGPSNQPQHF
TRBV27	TRBJ2-1	13	NA	NA	TGTGCCAGCAGTGTGACTTTCTACAATGAGCAGTTCTTC	CASSVTFYNEQFF
TRBV7-9	TRBJ2-7	15	NA	TRBD2	TGTGCCAGTTCTGGACTAGCGGGATTGGTCTACGAGCAGTACTTC	CASSGLAGLVYEQYF
TRBV19	TRBJ2-7	16	NA	TRBD2	TGTGCCAGTAGTATATTAGGACTAGCGGACTTCTACGAGCAGTACTTC	CASSILGLADFYEQYF
TRBV11-3	TRBJ2-3	15	NA	TRBD2	TGTGCCAGCAGCTTACTAGCGGGGCCCACAGATACGCAGTATTTT	CASSLLAGPTDTQYF
TRBV10-1	TRBJ2-7	15	once	TRBD2	TGCGCCAGCAAAGAAGGGCTAGCGGGAGTCTACGAGCAGTACTTC	CASKEGLAGVYEQYF
TRBV27	TRBJ2-1	14	NA	TRBD2	TGTGCCAGCAACCCTTCCGGGAGGTACAATGAGCAGTTCTTC	CASNPSGRYNEQFF
TRBV28	TRBJ2-3	13	NA	TRBD2	TGTGCCAGCCAATTGGCGGGAGTTCTTACGCAGTATTTT	CASQLAGVLTQYF
TRBV13	TRBJ2-7	15	NA	NA	TGTGCCAGCAGCTCGACCGGGATCAGCTCCTACGAGCAGTACTTC	CASSSTGISSYEQYF
TRBV5-6	TRBJ2-2	16	NA	NA	TGTGCCAGCAGCTTTTTCGGACGGACGAACACCGGGGAGCTGTTTTTT	CASSFFGRTNTGELFF
TRBV28	TRBJ2-1	17	NA	TRBD2	TGTGCCAGCAGTTCGTATTATAGCGGGGAAGACAATAATGAGCAGTTCTTC	CASSSYYSGEDNNEQFF
TRBV19	TRBJ2-1	15	NA	TRBD2	TGTGCCAGTAGTCTACTAGCGGGGATGAACAATGAGCAGTTCTTC	CASSLLAGMNNEQFF
TRBV5-4	TRBJ2-4	14	NA	NA	TGTGCCAGCAGCTTGGAAGGAGCCAAAAACATTCAGTACTTC	CASSLEGAKNIQYF
TRBV7-9	TRBJ1-1	12	NA	TRBD1	TGTGCCAGCGGGACAGGGAACACTGAAGCTTTCTTT	CASGTGNTEAFF
TRBV7-8	TRBJ2-7	10	NA	NA	TGTGCCAGCAGCTCAGGGGAGCAGTACTTC	CASSSGEQYF
TRBV6-1	TRBJ2-7	15	once	TRBD2	TGTGCCAGCAGTGAATGGGGAGGGACGCGCTACGAGCAGTACTTC	CASSEWGGTRYEQYF